A single sample is the source of the 21 T cell receptor beta chains below, sequenced in a study of identifying expanded T cells in peripheral blood. Profiling relied on immunoSEQ multiplex PCR, and the TCRdb table lists in-frame clones only, not all of them. This sample has over 100,000 clones, with roughly nine tenths found just once. Sequencing used blood. These receptors were taken from a person aged 18 to 70 in good health.

This chain joins TRBV19 and TRBJ2-6, with no clear D. The ends were cut back, 1 base at V and 4 bases at J, with 11 bases in the middle. This CDR3 region has 16 residues. The germline CDR1 and CDR2 sequences are LNHDA and SQIVND (reference sequence). CDR3 nucleotides: TGTGCCAGTAGTATAGCGGCGGCTGGAGGGGCCAACGTCCTGACTTTC. Translating it yields CASSIAAAGGANVLTF.

This chain links TRBV15 with TRBJ2-3; 10 nucleotides line up with TRBD2. V was clipped by 2 bases and J by 0 bases; unmatched bases: 11. Germline V lookup: CDR1 LNHNV, CDR2 YYDKDF (reference sequence). The CDR3 loop spans 19 amino acids. The CDR3 DNA is TGTGCCACCAGCAGATCAAAAGCGGGGGGGCCAGTCAGCACAGATACGCAGTATTTT. Protein product: CATSRSKAGGPVSTDTQYF.

In its sample, this clone was seen a few times. V gene TRBV7-8 combines with J gene TRBJ1-1, with TRBD1 as a possible D gene (5 bases). Deletions cut 5 bases from V and 13 bases from J, with 17 bases between. Germline V gene lookup returns CDR1 SGHVS and CDR2 FQNEAQ. The CDR3 is 12 amino acids. This CDR3 is CASSPGLGQGFF. CDR3 in DNA: TGTGCCAGCAGCCCGGGATTGGGGCAAGGTTTCTTT.

V gene TRBV6-5 combines with J gene TRBJ2-3, with D uncertain. Looked up from germline, CDR1 is MNHEY and CDR2 is SVGAGI. The CDR3 length is 12 residues. Trimming shortened V by 4 bases and J by 5 bases, and 7 bases separated the two germline ends. In DNA form, the CDR3 reads TGTGCCAGCAGTTCACCGGGAGATACGCAGTATTTT. The encoded protein is CASSSPGDTQYF.

The chain carries TRBV7-3 and TRBJ2-2, with TRBD1 matching over 7 bases. Trimming removed 4 bases from V and 6 bases from J; junction bases left unmatched: 2. Looked up from germline, CDR1 is SGHTA and CDR2 is FQGTGA. The CDR3 is made up of 13 amino acids. The CDR3 DNA is TGTGCCAGCAGCTATGGACAGGCCGGGGAGCTGTTTTTT. It is translated as CASSYGQAGELFF.

This chain connects TRBV18 to TRBJ1-3; no clear D. The V end lost 3 bases, the J end lost 4 bases, and 13 bases lay between the germline ends. Germline V gives CDR1 KGHSH, CDR2 LQKENI. The CDR3 extends over 15 amino acids. The CDR3 bases are TGTGCCAGCTCACCCCCTATACTTCCAGGAAACACCATATATTTT. Amino acid sequence: CASSPPILPGNTIYF.

This chain joins TRBV18 and TRBJ2-5; D remains ambiguous. CDR3 length equals 14 residues. Per germline, CDR1 KGHSH and CDR2 LQKENI. V was cut by 3 bases and J by 1 base, with 9 bases left in between. The CDR3 protein is CASSPPRGQETQYF. As DNA, the CDR3 is TGTGCCAGCTCACCCCCACGCGGCCAAGAGACCCAGTACTTC.

The genes are TRBV10-3 and TRBJ2-3; the D is unclear. The CDR3 is 15 amino acids. The V gene lost 0 bases and the J gene lost 2 bases, with 9 bases spanning the gap. Germline assignment: CDR1 ENHRY and CDR2 SYGVKD. CDR3 nucleotide sequence: TGTGCCATCAGTGAGTCCGGCAGCTCCACAGATACGCAGTATTTT. Translating it yields CAISESGSSTDTQYF.

V gene TRBV25-1 combines with J gene TRBJ2-3; 8 bases align to TRBD2. Trimming cost V 8 bases and J 3 bases; bases outside gene matches: 10. This CDR3 has 15 amino acids. Germline V CDR1 and CDR2: MGHDK, SYGVNS. The CDR3 DNA reads TGTGCCAGCTCAGCTCACGGGAGGGTAACAGATACGCAGTATTTT. As protein: CASSAHGRVTDTQYF.

The chain combines TRBV5-1 with TRBJ2-2; 9 bases match TRBD1. Per germline, CDR1 SGHRS and CDR2 YFSETQ. The CDR3 runs to 15 residues. The V and J ends lost 3 bases and 2 bases, in that order; junction bases with no gene match: 2. CDR3 sequence reads: CASSWGQGNTGELFF. The CDR3 nucleotides read TGCGCCAGCAGCTGGGGACAGGGAAACACCGGGGAGCTGTTTTTT.

This chain connects TRBV7-7 to TRBJ2-5, with D possibly matching TRBD1 (6 bases). The CDR3 covers 13 residues. With 5 bases removed from V and 1 base from J, the gap between germline ends came to 8 bases. Germline loops: CDR1 SSHAT, CDR2 FNYEAQ (reference sequence). The CDR3 sequence: CASSRDIQETQYF. The CDR3 coding sequence is TGTGCCAGCAGCAGGGACATCCAAGAGACCCAGTACTTC. The full variable domain, in which reference TRBV7-7 and TRBJ2-5 provide the parts outside the CDR3, is GAGVSQSPRYKVTKRGQDVTLRCDPISSHATLYWYQQALGQGPEFLTYFNYEAQPDKSGLPSDRFSAERPEGSISTLTIQRTEQRDSAMYRCASSRDIQETQYFGPGTRLLVL.

The chain joins TRBV30 to TRBJ1-5, with 7 nucleotides matching TRBD1. Germline V CDR1 and CDR2: GTSNPN, SVGIG (reference sequence). This CDR3 region has 13 residues. Germline trimming cut 6 bases from V and 7 bases from J; bases unmatched to any gene: 9. CDR3 DNA sequence: TGTGCCTGTACAGGGGAGGTCGGGCAGCCCCAGCATTTT. Translation gives CACTGEVGQPQHF.

There are many counts of this clone. V and J are TRBV5-4 and TRBJ1-2, with a weak D call TRBD1 (5 bases). V was pared by 0 bases and J by 4 bases, with 7 bases between. The germline CDR1 and CDR2 sequences are SGHNT and YYREEE (reference sequence). The length of the CDR3 is 13 residues. The CDR3 spells CASSLAGTYGYTF. In nucleotides, the CDR3 is TGTGCCAGCAGCTTGGCGGGGACCTATGGCTACACCTTC.

This chain joins TRBV9 and TRBJ1-1; D is uncertain. Trimming took off 1 base at V and 8 bases at J, with 12 bases between the two ends. The CDR3 totals 13 residues. Germline V gene data show CDR1 as SGDLS and CDR2 as YYNGEE. The CDR3 here is CASSVLGSGEAFF. DNA of the CDR3: TGTGCCAGCAGCGTACTAGGATCCGGGGAAGCTTTCTTT.

This clone appeared once. This chain links TRBV20-1 with TRBJ2-7; D tentatively reads TRBD1 or TRBD2 (5 bases each). V was clipped by 5 bases and J by 7 bases, with 12 bases between them. This CDR3 contains 11 residues. The germline V gene has CDR1 DFQATT and CDR2 SNEGSKA (reference sequence). The CDR3 spells CSAGGREEQYF. The DNA of the CDR3 is TGCAGTGCTGGGGGACGAGAGGAGCAGTACTTC.

This clone appeared a single time. The rearrangement links TRBV9 to TRBJ1-2; maybe TRBD1 (5 bases). Germline values: CDR1 SGDLS, CDR2 YYNGEE. V was trimmed by 4 bases and J by 8 bases, leaving 15 bases between them. The length of the CDR3 is 13 residues. The CDR3 reads CASSSGTGEGYTF. The CDR3 DNA reads TGTGCCAGCAGCTCCGGCACAGGAGAAGGCTACACCTTC.

This chain connects TRBV5-1 to TRBJ1-1; D possibly corresponds to TRBD1 (5 bases). Germline CDR1 is SGHRS and CDR2 is YFSETQ. The CDR3 runs 15 residues. V lost 0 bases, J lost 2 bases, and 11 bases lay in between. CDR3 loop: CASSLVGGDNTEAFF. CDR3 in DNA: TGCGCCAGCAGCTTGGTCGGCGGGGACAACACTGAAGCTTTCTTT.

This clone was seen only once. The chain is built from TRBV6-1 and TRBJ2-5, with 9 bases identical to TRBD1. The tail of the sequence fits TRBJ2-7 better, so the J call may be wrong. The germline V gene encodes CDR1 MNHNS and CDR2 SASEGT. There are 14 residues in the CDR3. The CDR3 region has the DNA TGTGCCAGCAGGGGAGGGACAGGGACCTACGAGCAGTACTTC. Its translation: CASRGGTGTYEQYF.

V is TRBV6-5 and J is TRBJ1-5; the match to TRBD1 covers 7 bases. J was trimmed by 8 bases and V by 8 bases; bases with no gene match: 9. The CDR3 length is 13 residues. Per germline, CDR1 MNHEY and CDR2 SVGAGI. The CDR3 coding sequence is TGTGCCAGCCAGCGAGACAGGGCAGAGCCCCAGCATTTT. It specifies CASQRDRAEPQHF.

This chain joins TRBV28 and TRBJ1-2; TRBD1 aligns across 8 bases. This CDR3 region has 14 residues. Germline CDR1 reads MDHEN; CDR2 reads SYDVKM. Trimming at V came to 6 bases and at J to 1 base, leaving 4 bases not matched to a gene. Written as DNA, the CDR3 is TGTGCCAGCAGGCGGGACAGGTATAACTATGGCTACACCTTC. Translated, it gives CASRRDRYNYGYTF.

V usage is TRBV6-5 and J usage is TRBJ2-2; D uncertain. V lost 6 bases and J 2 bases, leaving 10 bases between the germline ends. There are 14 residues in the CDR3. Germline CDR1 and CDR2: MNHEY and SVGAGI. The CDR3 is CASRADQNTGELFF. CDR3 sequence (DNA): TGTGCCAGCAGGGCAGATCAAAACACCGGGGAGCTGTTTTTT.